Listed here are 10 T cell receptor beta chains from one sample, sequenced in a study of T cell changes during pregnancy in multiple sclerosis. Some clones are missing from TCRdb's copy, which holds only in-frame ones; the method was immunoSEQ multiplex PCR. This sample has approximately 100,000 clones; approximately 94% occur once, and the top ten carry approximately 1.2%. Material: peripheral blood, obtained in the second trimester of pregnancy. These receptors all stem from a female donor with multiple sclerosis, enrolled in a pregnancy study.

The gene calls are TRBV18 and TRBJ2-4; 8 nucleotides align to TRBD1. Germline lookup yields CDR1 KGHSH and CDR2 LQKENI. The CDR3 consists of 17 residues. J lost 0 bases, V lost 2 bases, and 6 bases had no gene match. CDR3 sequence (DNA): TGTGCCAGCTCACCATTGGACAGGGTTGGAGCCAAAAACATTCAGTACTTC. It yields the protein CASSPLDRVGAKNIQYF.

The chain recombines TRBV19 with TRBJ2-7, with D possibly being TRBD1 (6 bases). V dropped 5 bases and J dropped 6 bases, with 14 bases sitting between them. The CDR3 totals 13 residues. Germline CDR1 and CDR2: LNHDA and SQIVND (reference sequence). In DNA form, the CDR3 reads TGTGCCAGTAGTGCCCTACTAGGGGGCGAGCAGTACTTC. Translating it yields CASSALLGGEQYF.

This chain links TRBV13 with TRBJ2-5, with a tentative D call TRBD2 (7 bases). The CDR3 extends over 14 amino acids. CDR1 is PRHDT and CDR2 is FYEKMQ in the germline V gene (reference sequence). With 5 bases removed from V and 5 bases from J, the gap between germline ends came to 15 bases. CDR3 nucleotide sequence: TGTGCCAGCAGCGCATCCGGGGGGCTGGAGACCCAGTACTTC. Translation gives CASSASGGLETQYF.

The V and J genes are TRBV11-2 and TRBJ2-7; TRBD1 matches 10 bases. In germline, CDR1 is SGHAT, CDR2 FQNNGV. This CDR3 comprises 16 residues. Trimming cost V 4 bases and J 1 base; bases outside gene matches: 7. CDR3 amino acids: CASSSNGQGGSYEQYF. For the CDR3, the DNA is TGTGCCAGCAGCTCAAACGGACAGGGGGGATCCTACGAGCAGTACTTC.

V usage is TRBV7-2 and J usage is TRBJ2-7; TRBD2 aligns across 7 bases. CDR3 length: 14 residues. V trimming: 5 bases; J trimming: 2 bases; junction bases outside the gene matches: 6. The germline V gene has CDR1 SGHTA and CDR2 FQGNSA. This CDR3 is CASSPGTIPYEQYF. CDR3 coding DNA: TGTGCCAGCAGCCCCGGGACTATCCCCTACGAGCAGTACTTC.

The chain carries TRBV28 and TRBJ2-3; D unresolved. Germline loops: CDR1 MDHEN, CDR2 SYDVKM. The length of the CDR3 is 11 residues. Trimming left V 3 bases short and J 6 bases short, with 4 bases between. CDR3 DNA sequence: TGTGCCAGCAGTTTGTCTGATACGCAGTATTTT. This translates into CASSLSDTQYF.

The chain employs TRBV5-1 and TRBJ2-1; D is perhaps TRBD2 (5 bases). Germline CDR1 SGHRS, CDR2 YFSETQ. The CDR3 sequence is 16 residues long. The V gene lost 0 bases and the J gene lost 4 bases, with 14 bases spanning the gap. The CDR3 nucleotides read TGCGCCAGCAGCTTGGACACAAAAGGAGGTTACAATGAGCAGTTCTTC. It codes for CASSLDTKGGYNEQFF.

This clone has only one observation. The chain combines TRBV11-2 with TRBJ1-2; possibly TRBD1 for D (5 bases). V was clipped by 5 bases and J by 3 bases, with 13 bases between them. The CDR3 is 14 amino acids. Germline-derived CDR1 and CDR2 are SGHAT and FQNNGV. CDR3 protein: CASSIRGGDYGYTF. DNA of the CDR3: TGTGCCAGCAGCATAAGAGGAGGGGACTATGGCTACACCTTC. The variable domain in full, completed from reference TRBV11-2 and TRBJ1-2, reads EAGVAQSPRYKIIEKRQSVAFWCNPISGHATLYWYQQILGQGPKLLIQFQNNGVVDDSQLPKDRFSAERLKGVDSTLKIQPAKLEDSAVYLCASSIRGGDYGYTFGSGTRLTVV.

The chain recombines TRBV2 with TRBJ2-3; 15 bases fit TRBD2. The CDR3 contains 16 residues. The junction had 3 bases not matched to a gene; V was cut back by 6 bases and J by 2 bases. Per the germline V gene, CDR1 is SNHLY and CDR2 is FYNNEI. The CDR3 DNA follows: TGTGCCAGCAGCGGGACTAGCGGGGGGTACACAGATACGCAGTATTTT. Residues: CASSGTSGGYTDTQYF.

The rearrangement links TRBV19 to TRBJ2-7; 13 positions match TRBD2. The CDR3 is made up of 15 amino acids. With 5 bases clipped from V and 7 bases from J, the junction kept 8 bases outside the gene matches. Looked up from germline, CDR1 is LNHDA and CDR2 is SQIVND (reference sequence). In DNA, the CDR3 is TGTGCCAGTAGTTCGACCGGGACTAGCGGGATTGAGCAGTACTTC. Translated: CASSSTGTSGIEQYF.